Below, 30 T cell receptor beta chains from the same sample are listed, as sequenced in a study of CD8 T cells in Susac syndrome. The RNA, roughly 0.45 to 1 ug, was put through reverse transcription using random hexamers. TCRdb called the immunoSEQ multiplex PCR reads again in MiXCR, with one record for every CDR3 protein. Seen here are under 250,000 distinct CDR3 sequences, roughly 93% observed once, and the top ten hold 0.055% to 0.075%. The sequenced material came from CD4+ T cells from PBMCs. These receptors were taken from a human donor with multiple sclerosis.

This rearrangement joins TRBV6-1 to TRBJ2-7; TRBD1 aligns across 7 bases. CDR3 size: 13 residues. Germline values: CDR1 MNHNS, CDR2 SASEGT. The V and J ends lost 7 bases and 1 base, in that order; junction bases with no gene match: 4. This CDR3 reads CASTRDRSYEQYF. The CDR3 DNA sequence: TGTGCCAGCACCAGGGACAGATCCTACGAGCAGTACTTC.

The chain has TRBV12-3 or TRBV12-4 and TRBJ2-2, with 12 nucleotides matching TRBD1. The CDR3 extends over 17 amino acids. Losses at the gene ends were 6 bases for V and 6 bases for J; bases not matched to a gene: 11. The CDR3 DNA sequence: TGTGCCAGCAGCCCGGGACAGGGGGCCGGTAGCTCCGGGGAGCTGTTTTTT. It codes for CASSPGQGAGSSGELFF.

V gene TRBV9 combines with J gene TRBJ1-2; weak D call: TRBD1 (5 bases). This CDR3 spans 15 amino acids. Trimming took 3 bases from V and 4 from J, leaving 16 bases between them. CDR1 and CDR2 (germline): SGDLS, YYNGEE. CDR3 residues: CASSAVHEGRYGYTF. CDR3 bases: TGTGCCAGCAGCGCGGTGCATGAGGGACGCTATGGCTACACCTTC.

This clonotype was detected a few times. CDR3 DNA: TGTGCCAGCAGCAAAGCGCACAGGGAGGACTACGAGCAGTACGTC. Amino acid sequence: CASSKAHREDYEQYV. This rearrangement joins TRBV21-1 to TRBJ2-7; the table calls TRBD1, which could not be checked here. TRBV21-1 is termed a pseudogene. The CDR3 totals 15 residues.

The count of this clonotype is one. The chain has TRBV6-5 and TRBJ2-4, with a possible D match to TRBD1 (6 bases). V lost 2 bases and J lost 7, with 9 bases in between. There are 13 residues in the CDR3. Per germline, CDR1 MNHEY and CDR2 SVGAGI. The CDR3 DNA is TGTGCCAGCAGTTACGGAACAGGGAACATTCAGTACTTC. It translates to CASSYGTGNIQYF.

This chain uses TRBV19 with TRBJ2-7; D is unresolved. Germline-derived CDR1 and CDR2 are LNHDA and SQIVND (reference sequence). CDR3 length: 13 residues. The CDR3 region is CASSTRIGYEQYV. Here the CDR3 DNA reads TGTGCCAGTAGTACCAGGATCGGGTACGAGCAATACGTC.

This clonotype was counted between two and nine times. V and J are TRBV5-1 and TRBJ2-5, with D perhaps matching TRBD1 or TRBD2 (6 bases each). CDR3 length equals 15 residues. Trimming took off 2 bases at V and 5 bases at J, with 16 bases between the two ends. CDR1 is SGHRS, CDR2 YFSETQ, per germline. CDR3 residues: CASSFRLARGETQYF. The CDR3 DNA follows: TGCGCCAGCAGCTTTAGGCTAGCGAGGGGGGAGACCCAGTACTTC.

The rearrangement uses TRBV20-1 and TRBJ2-1; 7 bases map to TRBD2. V dropped 5 bases and J dropped 0; count of bases not matched to a gene: 10. CDR1 is DFQATT and CDR2 is SNEGSKA in the germline V gene (reference sequence). The CDR3 is made up of 16 amino acids. CDR3 sequence reads: CSAELLAPSSYNEQFF. As DNA, the CDR3 is TGCAGTGCTGAGCTACTAGCGCCGAGCTCCTACAATGAGCAGTTCTTC.

The rearrangement links TRBV2 to TRBJ2-4, with a weak D call TRBD1 (5 bases). CDR3 size: 15 residues. Trimming removed 5 bases from V and 0 bases from J, with 11 bases in between. From germline, CDR1 is SNHLY and CDR2 FYNNEI. Here the CDR3 reads CASSTGKLAKNIQYF. The CDR3 nucleotides read TGTGCCAGCAGTACAGGAAAACTAGCCAAAAACATTCAGTACTTC.

The J gene is TRBJ2-7, the V gene TRBV7-9; D may be TRBD1 or TRBD2 (7 bases each). CDR3 length: 15 residues. Germline CDR1 and CDR2: SEHNR and FQNEAQ (reference sequence). V gave up 2 bases and J gave up 6 bases, with 17 bases separating them. The CDR3 reads CASSLWPGGVREQYF. The DNA of the CDR3 is TGTGCCAGCAGCTTATGGCCAGGGGGGGTTCGCGAGCAGTACTTC.

The chain is built from TRBV27 and TRBJ2-7; TRBD1 agrees at 8 bases. CDR1 and CDR2 (germline): MNHEY, SMNVEV (reference sequence). V lost 6 bases to trimming and J lost 3 bases; unmatched junction nucleotides: 7. The CDR3 sequence is 14 residues long. The CDR3 loop reads CASRPGTGIYEQYF. The CDR3 DNA reads as TGTGCCAGCAGGCCCGGGACAGGTATCTACGAGCAGTACTTC.

The chain employs TRBV7-8 and TRBJ1-2; 8 bases are shared with TRBD1. V gave up 4 bases and J gave up 6 bases; unmatched junction bases: 10. The CDR3 sequence is 15 residues long. The germline gives CDR1 SGHVS, CDR2 FQNEAQ. CDR3 in amino acids: CASSSFSRQGHGYTF. The CDR3 nucleotides read TGTGCCAGCAGCTCATTCTCTCGACAGGGGCATGGCTACACCTTC. The variable domain in full, completed from reference TRBV7-8 and TRBJ1-2, reads GAGVSQSPRYKVAKRGQDVALRCDPISGHVSLFWYQQALGQGPEFLTYFQNEAQLDKSGLPSDRFFAERPEGSVSTLKIQRTQQEDSAVYLCASSSFSRQGHGYTFGSGTRLTVV.

This clonotype occurred once. The chain couples TRBV29-1 to TRBJ1-3; TRBD1 matches at 8 bases. The CDR3 runs 20 residues. The V gene's germline CDR1 is SQVTM and CDR2 ANQGSEA. J gave up 0 bases and V 2 bases, and 18 bases lay outside the gene matches. This CDR3 reads CSVEKSRWGTGTGSGNTIYF. Here the CDR3 DNA reads TGCAGCGTTGAAAAATCTAGATGGGGAACAGGGACAGGCTCTGGAAACACCATATATTTT.

The gene calls are TRBV24-1 and TRBJ1-5; D is possibly TRBD1 (6 bases). V gave up 5 bases and J gave up 7 bases, with 20 bases separating them. Germline V gene sequence: CDR1 KGHDR, CDR2 SFDVKD. There are 16 residues in the CDR3. For the CDR3, the DNA is TGTGCCACCAGTGTTTTTCGGGGGCGAACGGTACAGCCCCAGCATTTT. Protein: CATSVFRGRTVQPQHF.

This clonotype is a singleton in its sample. The J gene is TRBJ2-1, the V gene TRBV29-1, with D possibly TRBD1 on 6 matching bases. Looked up from germline, CDR1 is SQVTM and CDR2 is ANQGSEA. The CDR3 extends over 15 amino acids. The germline V and J ends were trimmed by 7 bases and 0 bases, with 16 bases remaining between them. The chain's CDR3 is CSARLQGSSYNEQFF. The CDR3 DNA reads TGCAGCGCCAGGCTACAGGGCAGCTCCTACAATGAGCAGTTCTTC.

The V call is TRBV7-9, the J call TRBJ1-2; D not resolved. Trimming pared 1 base from V and 2 bases from J, leaving 20 bases between. CDR3 length equals 18 residues. Germline CDR1 and CDR2: SEHNR and FQNEAQ (reference sequence). CDR3 region: CASSLETWAGGKNYGYTF. The CDR3 DNA is TGTGCCAGCAGCTTAGAGACATGGGCGGGAGGGAAGAACTATGGCTACACCTTC. Using reference TRBV7-9 and TRBJ1-2 for the parts outside the CDR3, the full variable domain is DTGVSQNPRHKITKRGQNVTFRCDPISEHNRLYWYRQTLGQGPEFLTYFQNEAQLEKSRLLSDRFSAERPKGSFSTLEIQRTEQGDSAMYLCASSLETWAGGKNYGYTFGSGTRLTVV.

This chain joins TRBV5-6 and TRBJ1-2, with 7 bases aligning to TRBD1. The V segment lost 0 bases and the J segment 7 bases; nucleotides outside the gene matches: 9. This CDR3 is 15 amino acids long. Germline-derived CDR1 and CDR2 are SGHDT and YYEEEE. The DNA for the CDR3 is TGTGCCAGCAGCTTGGTCGACAGGGAAAGAAGTGGCTACACCTTC. Translation: CASSLVDRERSGYTF.

This clonotype was recorded once. The chain uses TRBV28 and TRBJ2-6; D call uncertain. The CDR3 is made up of 13 amino acids. Looked up from germline, CDR1 is MDHEN and CDR2 is SYDVKM. Trimming cost V 11 bases and J 2 bases, with 10 bases left between them. CDR3 sequence: CACSGAGANVLTF. CDR3 nucleotide sequence: TGTGCCTGCTCGGGTGCTGGGGCCAACGTCCTGACTTTC.

The genes are TRBV12-3 or TRBV12-4 and TRBJ1-5; TRBD1 is a possible D gene (6 bases). The CDR3 extends over 14 amino acids. V was clipped by 2 bases and J by 2 bases, with 7 bases between them. The CDR3 DNA follows: TGTGCCAGCAGTTTAAAGGGGGGCAATCAGCCCCAGCATTTT. Protein product: CASSLKGGNQPQHF.

The chain carries TRBV19 and TRBJ2-3; no reliable D call. This CDR3 is 13 amino acids long. CDR1 LNHDA and CDR2 SQIVND come from the germline V gene (reference sequence). V was clipped by 4 bases and J by 5 bases, with 10 bases between them. The chain's CDR3 is CASSRLPEDTQYF. The CDR3 bases are TGTGCCAGTAGTAGGCTACCGGAAGATACGCAGTATTTT.

The CDR3 DNA reads as TGCGCCAGCAGCTTGGCCGGGACGGGACTAGCGGAGACCCAGTACTTC. Encoded protein: CASSLAGTGLAETQYF. The chain couples TRBV5-1 to TRBJ2-5, with TRBD2 matching 10 bases. The CDR3 totals 16 residues. The germline gives CDR1 SGHRS, CDR2 YFSETQ. Trimming removed 0 bases from V and 5 bases from J; junction bases left unmatched: 7.

This chain links TRBV6-5 with TRBJ1-1; no reliable D call. The germline V and J ends were trimmed by 5 bases and 1 base, with 14 bases remaining between them. The CDR3 is 15 residues long. CDR1 and CDR2 (germline): MNHEY, SVGAGI. The CDR3, as DNA: TGTGCCAGCAGTCGAACAATACAGCGGAACACTGAAGCTTTCTTT. Translation: CASSRTIQRNTEAFF.

This clonotype was detected once. The chain carries TRBV29-1 and TRBJ1-6, with 10 bases aligning to TRBD1. V shed 6 bases, J shed 9 bases, and the junction held 5 bases outside the gene matches. The CDR3 is 13 residues long. Germline values: CDR1 SQVTM, CDR2 ANQGSEA. The CDR3 sequence: CSVRQGAASPLHF. CDR3 nucleotide sequence: TGCAGCGTCAGACAGGGGGCAGCTTCACCCCTCCACTTT.

This rearrangement joins TRBV10-3 to TRBJ2-7; perhaps TRBD1 as D (8 bases). This CDR3 is 16 amino acids long. V lost 4 bases, J lost 5 bases, and 21 bases lay in between. Germline V gene lookup returns CDR1 ENHRY and CDR2 SYGVKD. CDR3: CAISGSGGQAPNEQYF. The DNA of the CDR3 is TGTGCCATCAGTGGGTCGGGGGGACAGGCCCCAAACGAGCAGTACTTC.

The gene calls are TRBV12-3 or TRBV12-4 and TRBJ2-5, with no clear D. V was trimmed by 5 bases and J by 5 bases, leaving 12 bases between them. The CDR3 contains 13 residues. This chain's CDR3 is CASSRPPGETQYF. DNA for the CDR3: TGTGCCAGCAGTAGACCCCCCGGGGAGACCCAGTACTTC.

The chain carries TRBV13 and TRBJ2-2; 7 positions match TRBD1. Germline loops: CDR1 PRHDT, CDR2 FYEKMQ (reference sequence). V lost 3 bases to trimming and J lost 9 bases; unmatched junction nucleotides: 16. CDR3 size: 17 residues. The CDR3 region has the DNA TGTGCCAGCAGCTTTTACAGGGGTCAGGCCGCTCTAAGGGAGCTGTTTTTT. It specifies CASSFYRGQAALRELFF.

The rearrangement links TRBV12-5 to TRBJ1-1; TRBD1 agrees at 7 bases. Germline V gene data show CDR1 as LGHNT and CDR2 as FRNRAP. The J segment lost 2 bases and the V segment lost 2 bases, leaving 11 bases of the junction unmatched. The CDR3 spans 17 residues. The CDR3 reads CASGLSRLTGDNTEAFF. In DNA, the CDR3 is TGTGCTAGTGGTTTGTCACGATTAACAGGGGACAACACTGAAGCTTTCTTT.

The chain links TRBV19 to TRBJ1-1; D gene uncertain. Germline assignment: CDR1 LNHDA and CDR2 SQIVND (reference sequence). Trimming cost V 4 bases and J 0 bases, with 15 bases left between them. CDR3 length: 16 amino acids. CDR3 sequence: CASSTLPLSMNTEAFF. CDR3 bases: TGTGCCAGTAGTACCTTACCACTTAGTATGAACACTGAAGCTTTCTTT.

The chain is built from TRBV28 and TRBJ1-2; weak D call: TRBD1 (6 bases). Looked up from germline, CDR1 is MDHEN and CDR2 is SYDVKM. The CDR3 totals 14 residues. V was cut by 4 bases and J by 4 bases, with 13 bases left in between. CDR3 region: CASSWQGQGYGYTF. DNA for the CDR3: TGTGCCAGCAGTTGGCAGGGACAAGGCTATGGCTACACCTTC.

V is TRBV18 and J is TRBJ2-7; D may correspond to TRBD1 or TRBD2 (6 bases each). CDR1 KGHSH and CDR2 LQKENI come from the germline V gene. V was shortened by 6 bases and J by 7 bases, with 22 bases between the two germline ends. The CDR3 consists of 15 residues. As DNA, the CDR3 is TGTGCCAGCTCCGGATCGGGGGCGGCCAGGGGAGAGCAGTACTTC. Its translation is CASSGSGAARGEQYF.